The following is a TCR beta chain sequence with its context. Its antigen is not identified. An even split of each subset's genomic DNA across several immunoSEQ plates was performed. Profiled with immunoSEQ multiplex PCR; TCRdb holds only in-frame clones, not every one. The table shows around 2,000,000 clones, with roughly 95% occurring only once. CDR3 length equals 14 residues. V lost 5 bases and J lost 7; bases outside the gene matches: 9. CDR1 and CDR2 (germline): SGHVS, FQNEAQ. The sample belongs to a study of shared clonotypes between healthy human individuals. Overall study: The plates for each donor numbered three CD4 naive, three CD4 memory, two CD8 naive and one CD8 memory. Overall study results and limits: Relative to their counterparts shared across all four donors, non-shared clonotypes exhibited diminished generation probabilities.

Positively selected for CCR7, the CD45RO-negative cells used as naive CD8 cells excluded terminally differentiated effector memory CD45RA+ cells. Every contributor of samples was a Caucasian grown-up residing in Nashville, Tennessee. The receptor comes from a man aged 18 to 35 in good health. Material: naive CD8+ T cells sorted from blood. The chain carries TRBV7-8 and TRBJ2-7; 9 bases fit TRBD1. CDR3 amino acids: CASSGLRTGVEQYF. In DNA, the CDR3 is TGTGCCAGCAGCGGACTCCGGACAGGGGTTGAGCAGTACTTC. The complete variable domain, with remaining parts taken from reference TRBV7-8 and TRBJ2-7, reads GAGVSQSPRYKVAKRGQDVALRCDPISGHVSLFWYQQALGQGPEFLTYFQNEAQLDKSGLPSDRFFAERPEGSVSTLKIQRTQQEDSAVYLCASSGLRTGVEQYFGPGTRLTVT.